Here is one T cell receptor (beta chain) with its context. Its antigen is still unknown. CDR1 and CDR2 (germline): MNHEY, SMNVEV (reference sequence). CDR3 size: 14 residues. With 3 bases clipped from V and 3 bases from J, the junction kept 3 bases outside the gene matches. The data were taken from a study of T cell responses to AZD1222 COVID-19 vaccine. Study results and caveats: Recipients of AZD1222 seropositive at baseline numbered only 6 or 7. Donors were largely white British and mainly female; clonal diversity was possibly underestimated. CD4 TCRs covered the whole spike, strongest at regions 160-218 and 743-854.

Profiled with immunoSEQ multiplex PCR; TCRdb holds only in-frame clones, not every one. The table records some 120,000 clones, about 91% of them present only once. V is TRBV27 and J is TRBJ2-3; 7 nucleotides match TRBD1. This sequence was found in an adult in good health. Specimen: peripheral blood, collected on day 0 of AZD1222 vaccination. The DNA of the CDR3 is TGTGCCAGCAGTTTCCGACAGGGAACAGATACGCAGTATTTT. Translation: CASSFRQGTDTQYF.